These 16 T cell receptor beta chains were all obtained from the same sample, sequenced in a study of read filtering for tumor transcriptome and immune sequencing. Molecular barcoded adaptors covering alpha/delta and beta/gamma chains were used on 400 to 450 ng RNA. TCRdb redid the calling of the reads with MiXCR, one entry per CDR3 protein. Of approximately 37,000 distinct CDR3 sequences listed, 14% were seen once; the top ten hold 18%. The specimen was a population of CD138-negative cells sorted from bone marrow. All receptors derive from a donor aged 40 or older with multiple myeloma.

The table lists this clonotype with many counts. J is TRBJ2-5 and V is TRBV5-1; D remains unclear. There are 13 residues in the CDR3. Germline CDR1 and CDR2: SGHRS and YFSETQ. V was cut by 4 bases and J by 1 base, with 8 bases left in between. The CDR3 nucleotides read TGCGCCAGCAGCAGGAGTAGCCAAGAGACCCAGTACTTC. Protein product: CASSRSSQETQYF.

This clonotype was detected many times. The chain joins TRBV20-1 to TRBJ1-6; D gene unclear. Trimming left V 2 bases short and J 7 bases short, with 12 bases between. Germline V gene data show CDR1 as DFQATT and CDR2 as SNEGSKA (reference sequence). The CDR3 extends over 14 amino acids. The CDR3 spells CSARKQGPNSPLHF. The CDR3 region has the DNA TGCAGTGCTAGAAAGCAAGGCCCAAATTCACCCCTCCACTTT.

This clonotype was counted at least ten times. The chain carries TRBV6-5 and TRBJ2-2; 13 bases map to TRBD2. This CDR3 contains 14 residues. With V trimmed by 5 bases and J by 6 bases, 0 bases remained unmatched. CDR1 is MNHEY and CDR2 is SVGAGI in the germline V gene. CDR3: CASSGTSGAGELFF. The CDR3 DNA is TGTGCCAGCAGTGGGACTAGCGGGGCCGGGGAGCTGTTTTTT.

This clonotype was picked up many times. V is TRBV20-1 and J is TRBJ2-2; 9 bases agree with TRBD1. CDR1 and CDR2 (germline): DFQATT, SNEGSKA (reference sequence). This CDR3 contains 15 residues. The J segment lost 3 bases and the V segment lost 4 bases, leaving 6 bases of the junction unmatched. CDR3 sequence (DNA): TGCAGTGCTAAATACCGGGACAGGGACACCGGGGAGCTGTTTTTT. This sequence encodes CSAKYRDRDTGELFF.

This clonotype showed up many times. The chain employs TRBV6-2 or TRBV6-3 and TRBJ2-7, with 7 nucleotides matching TRBD1. The J segment lost 6 bases and the V segment lost 4 bases, leaving 3 bases of the junction unmatched. The CDR3 loop spans 12 amino acids. CDR1 and CDR2 from the germline V gene are MNHEY and SVGEGT. In nucleotides, the CDR3 is TGTGCCAGCAGTTTCTACAGGGGCGAGCAGTACTTC. It translates to CASSFYRGEQYF.

This clonotype was seen many times. The chain links TRBV20-1 to TRBJ1-5; D gene unclear. Trimming shortened V by 1 base and J by 0 bases, and 10 bases separated the two germline ends. Germline V gene sequence: CDR1 DFQATT, CDR2 SNEGSKA (reference sequence). The CDR3 covers 15 residues. CDR3: CSARVGQASNQPQHF. Written as DNA, the CDR3 is TGCAGTGCTAGAGTTGGGCAGGCTAGCAATCAGCCCCAGCATTTT.

The rearrangement uses TRBV23-1 and TRBJ2-3; maybe TRBD2 (5 bases). TRBV23-1 is annotated as an ORF whose role is uncertain. CDR3 size: 15 residues. V lost 7 bases and J 0 bases, leaving 14 bases between the germline ends. CDR3 coding DNA: TGCGCCAGCAATACGTCGGGGTCTAGCACAGATACGCAGTATTTT. Protein: CASNTSGSSTDTQYF.

Many counts were recorded for this clonotype. The chain uses TRBV20-1 and TRBJ1-1; no firm D call. This CDR3 contains 11 residues. Per germline, CDR1 DFQATT and CDR2 SNEGSKA (reference sequence). The V end lost 5 bases, the J end lost 3 bases, and 7 bases lay between the germline ends. The CDR3 DNA follows: TGCAGTGCTTTAGCCTACACTGAAGCTTTCTTT. This translates into CSALAYTEAFF.

This clonotype appeared many times. The chain employs TRBV20-1 and TRBJ2-5; 12 bases line up with TRBD2. CDR3 length: 14 residues. The germline V gene encodes CDR1 DFQATT and CDR2 SNEGSKA (reference sequence). V was pared by 6 bases and J by 9 bases, with 11 bases of the junction left unmatched. CDR3 bases: TGCAGTGCCTCGACTAGCGGGGGCCCGCAGGCCCAGTACTTC. This codes for CSASTSGGPQAQYF.

In its sample, this clonotype was seen a few times. V is TRBV7-9 and J is TRBJ2-2, with D maybe TRBD2 (5 bases). The CDR3 loop spans 16 amino acids. The germline CDR1 and CDR2 sequences are SEHNR and FQNEAQ (reference sequence). V lost 5 bases and J 2 bases, leaving 15 bases between the germline ends. The CDR3 is CASSIADGLNTGELFF. Here the CDR3 DNA reads TGTGCCAGCAGCATTGCGGACGGACTTAACACCGGGGAGCTGTTTTTT. The whole variable domain, remainder taken from reference TRBV7-9 and TRBJ2-2, is DTGVSQNPRHKITKRGQNVTFRCDPISEHNRLYWYRQTLGQGPEFLTYFQNEAQLEKSRLLSDRFSAERPKGSFSTLEIQRTEQGDSAMYLCASSIADGLNTGELFFGEGSRLTVL.

This clonotype was detected many times. This rearrangement joins TRBV27 to TRBJ1-1; D perhaps matches TRBD1 (6 bases). Trimming pared 5 bases from V and 0 bases from J, leaving 13 bases between. The CDR3 is 15 amino acids. CDR1 MNHEY and CDR2 SMNVEV come from the germline V gene (reference sequence). The CDR3 here is CASSPRQAMNTEAFF. The CDR3 DNA reads TGTGCCAGCAGTCCACGACAGGCCATGAACACTGAAGCTTTCTTT.

The chain recombines TRBV20-1 with TRBJ1-3; tentatively, D is TRBD1 (5 bases). The CDR3 runs 11 residues. The germline V and J ends were trimmed by 6 bases and 4 bases, with 7 bases remaining between them. CDR1 is DFQATT and CDR2 is SNEGSKA in the germline V gene (reference sequence). The chain's CDR3 is CSADSGNTIYF. The CDR3 DNA reads as TGCAGTGCCGACAGCGGAAACACCATATATTTT.

Ten or more counts support this clonotype. J is TRBJ2-1 and V is TRBV9; no clear D gene. The CDR3 is 16 residues long. Per the germline V gene, CDR1 is SGDLS and CDR2 is YYNGEE. V lost 0 bases to trimming and J lost 0 bases, with 10 bases between them. The chain's CDR3 is CASSVAFRNSYNEQFF. The CDR3 DNA follows: TGTGCCAGCAGCGTAGCTTTTCGGAACTCCTACAATGAGCAGTTCTTC.

This clonotype occurred many times. The chain is built from TRBV5-1 and TRBJ2-1; 11 bases fit TRBD1. Trimming took 4 bases from V and 7 from J; bases not matched to a gene: 7. Germline CDR1 reads SGHRS; CDR2 reads YFSETQ. The CDR3 is 15 amino acids. The CDR3 here is CASSTWTGGINEQFF. The CDR3 coding sequence is TGCGCCAGCAGCACCTGGACAGGGGGCATTAATGAGCAGTTCTTC.

This clonotype was counted only a few times. V gene TRBV10-3 combines with J gene TRBJ1-1; a weak D match, TRBD1 (5 bases). With 6 bases removed from V and 0 bases from J, the gap between germline ends came to 8 bases. Germline CDR1 is ENHRY and CDR2 is SYGVKD. This CDR3 comprises 13 residues. CDR3 protein: CAISPGLNTEAFF. The CDR3 DNA reads as TGTGCCATCAGCCCAGGGTTGAACACTGAAGCTTTCTTT.

This clonotype was found many times. The V and J genes are TRBV7-2 and TRBJ1-3, with TRBD1 identical over 7 bases. This CDR3 spans 15 amino acids. V dropped 3 bases and J dropped 4; count of bases not matched to a gene: 6. Germline CDR1 and CDR2: SGHTA and FQGNSA. This CDR3 reads CASSLRGQLGNTIYF. DNA of the CDR3: TGTGCCAGCAGCTTGAGGGGACAGTTAGGAAACACCATATATTTT.